This T cell receptor (beta chain) was sequenced in a study of vaccination and CD4 T cells after COVID-19. Study information: Overlapping spike peptides of SARS-CoV-2, HCoV-NL63, HCoV-OC43 and HCoV-229E were used, and cells were stimulated with them. A CEFX pool, an HIV-1 Nef pool, or else no peptide went into the control cultures. Study-level points and caveats: In convalescent patients, a median approximately 86% of post-vaccine SARS-CoV-2-reactive clones appeared only after vaccination.

Sequence data for DNA of cultured CD4+ T cells were generated by the Oncomine TCR Beta short-read assay. It was from cultured CD4+ T cells that genomic DNA was extracted. TCRdb fed the PCR reads into MiXCR, producing one record per CDR3 protein. Here the sample spans 9,100 or so distinct CDR3 sequences, more than 25% being singletons. Treatment: roughly 10-day PBMC culture with coronavirus spike peptide pools or control peptides (ViraFEST assay). Researchers collected the unexposed donor's CD4+ T cells before the COVID-19 pandemic (2011-2018). The germline V gene has CDR1 SGHRS and CDR2 YFSETQ. There are 12 residues in the CDR3. Trimming left V 0 bases short and J 3 bases short, with 3 bases between. Details on this clonotype: Antigen specificity is unknown.

Sequenced material: CD4+ T cells from blood, cultured in vitro. The chain is built from TRBV5-1 and TRBJ1-2; D gene uncertain. The sequence derives from a human donor in good health. CDR3 amino acids: CASSLDHYGYTF. The CDR3 DNA reads as TGCGCCAGCAGCTTGGATCACTATGGCTACACCTTC.